This T cell receptor beta chain was found in a study of CD8+ T cells in alopecia areata. Study at large: The drug, oral tofacitinib, was given to treated patients at 5 to 10 mg twice daily. Tofacitinib lasted 6 to 18 months, then 6 months off drug. Overall study results and limits: Resident alphabeta T cells of normal skin are also sequenced in scalp samples.

Following extraction, RNA underwent reverse transcription to cDNA, which served as the sequencing template. Using immunoSEQ multiplex PCR, the repertoire was profiled, and TCRdb retains in-frame clones only, with some absent. The sample contains about 200,000 clones, around two fifths of which appear only once. Specified treatment: oral pan-JAK inhibitor, 5-10 mg twice daily. CDR3 length: 12 amino acids. V lost 8 bases to trimming and J lost 0 bases, with 8 bases between them. CDR1 is SNHLY, CDR2 FYNNEI, per germline. This clone was counted only a few times. Its antigen remains unknown. This chain joins TRBV2 and TRBJ2-7; D may be TRBD1 (6 bases). Material: CD4+ T cells sorted from blood, obtained between weeks 30 and 35, from a patient treated with tofacitinib. This receptor was identified in a human donor with alopecia areata. In nucleotides, the CDR3 is TGTGCCAGCGCCAGGGGCTCCTACGAGCAGTACTTC. Protein: CASARGSYEQYF.